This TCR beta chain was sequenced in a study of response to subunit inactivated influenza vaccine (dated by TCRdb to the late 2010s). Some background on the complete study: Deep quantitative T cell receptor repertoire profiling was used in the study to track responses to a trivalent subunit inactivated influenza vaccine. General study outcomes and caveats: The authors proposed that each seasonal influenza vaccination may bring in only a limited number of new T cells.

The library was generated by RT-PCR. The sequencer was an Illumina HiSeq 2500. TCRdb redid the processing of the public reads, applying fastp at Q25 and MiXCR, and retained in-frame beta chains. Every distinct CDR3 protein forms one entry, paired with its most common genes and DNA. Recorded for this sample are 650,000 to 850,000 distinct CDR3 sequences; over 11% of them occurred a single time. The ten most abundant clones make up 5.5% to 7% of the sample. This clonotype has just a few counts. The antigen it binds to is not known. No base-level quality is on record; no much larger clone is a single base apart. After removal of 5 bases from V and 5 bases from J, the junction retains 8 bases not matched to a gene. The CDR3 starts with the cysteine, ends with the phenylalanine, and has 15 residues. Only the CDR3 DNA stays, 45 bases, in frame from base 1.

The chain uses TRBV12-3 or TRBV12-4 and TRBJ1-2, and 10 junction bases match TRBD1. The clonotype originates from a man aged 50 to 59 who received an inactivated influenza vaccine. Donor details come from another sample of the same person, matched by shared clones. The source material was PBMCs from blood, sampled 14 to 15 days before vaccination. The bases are TGTGCCAGCAGTCTTTCCCGGGACAGGGGTTATGGCTACACCTTC. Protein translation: CASSLSRDRGYGYTF.